Below, 5 T cell receptor beta chains from the same sample are listed, as sequenced in a study of beta chain features in type 1 diabetes. The whole isolated RNA underwent reverse transcription, so sequencing captured expressed TCRB transcripts. Method: immunoSEQ multiplex PCR; TCRdb's copy keeps in-frame clones and lacks some. The table includes about 620,000 clones, around 16% detected once. Sequenced material: naive CD4+ T cells from blood. The receptors originated from a man in his late teens or twenties in good health.

The genes are TRBV18 and TRBJ2-1, with D possibly being TRBD2 (5 bases). Germline CDR1 and CDR2: KGHSH and LQKENI. The CDR3 is 16 amino acids. Trimming shortened V by 0 bases and J by 1 base, and 10 bases separated the two germline ends. For the CDR3, the DNA is TGTGCCAGCTCACCACCAGTCCGGGGATCCTACAATGAGCAGTTCTTC. It is translated as CASSPPVRGSYNEQFF.

The J gene is TRBJ1-1, the V gene TRBV5-1; no clear D. The ends were cut back, 2 bases at V and 7 bases at J, with 9 bases in the middle. Per the germline V gene, CDR1 is SGHRS and CDR2 is YFSETQ. The CDR3 extends over 12 amino acids. DNA of the CDR3: TGCGCCAGCAGCTTCCAAGGGTTTGAAGCTTTCTTT. Amino acid sequence: CASSFQGFEAFF.

This chain links TRBV5-1 with TRBJ2-3, with 10 bases identical to TRBD2. The CDR3 extends over 15 amino acids. V was pared by 0 bases and J by 6 bases, with 4 bases of the junction left unmatched. Germline lookup yields CDR1 SGHRS and CDR2 YFSETQ. CDR3 residues: CASSLELAGKDTQYF. CDR3 bases: TGCGCCAGCAGCTTGGAACTAGCGGGAAAGGATACGCAGTATTTT.

This clone was counted a few times. The chain has TRBV18 and TRBJ2-3, with TRBD1 matching 9 bases. V was clipped by 2 bases and J by 6 bases; unmatched bases: 0. The CDR3 runs to 13 residues. Germline values: CDR1 KGHSH, CDR2 LQKENI. CDR3 sequence: CASSPGQGDTQYF. The CDR3 DNA reads TGTGCCAGCTCACCAGGACAGGGGGATACGCAGTATTTT.

This clone was seen more than once but under ten times. The chain has TRBV5-1 and TRBJ2-1; 15 bases are a match to TRBD2. V was pared by 4 bases and J by 9 bases, with 11 bases of the junction left unmatched. Germline V gene sequence: CDR1 SGHRS, CDR2 YFSETQ. The CDR3 has 17 amino acids. The CDR3 spells CASSPQPGLAGGGEQFF. The CDR3 region has the DNA TGCGCCAGCAGCCCACAGCCGGGACTAGCGGGAGGAGGTGAGCAGTTCTTC. The full variable domain, its missing parts supplied by reference TRBV5-1 and TRBJ2-1, is KAGVTQTPRYLIKTRGQQVTLSCSPISGHRSVSWYQQTPGQGLQFLFEYFSETQRNKGNFPGRFSGRQFSNSRSEMNVSTLELGDSALYLCASSPQPGLAGGGEQFFGPGTRLTVL.